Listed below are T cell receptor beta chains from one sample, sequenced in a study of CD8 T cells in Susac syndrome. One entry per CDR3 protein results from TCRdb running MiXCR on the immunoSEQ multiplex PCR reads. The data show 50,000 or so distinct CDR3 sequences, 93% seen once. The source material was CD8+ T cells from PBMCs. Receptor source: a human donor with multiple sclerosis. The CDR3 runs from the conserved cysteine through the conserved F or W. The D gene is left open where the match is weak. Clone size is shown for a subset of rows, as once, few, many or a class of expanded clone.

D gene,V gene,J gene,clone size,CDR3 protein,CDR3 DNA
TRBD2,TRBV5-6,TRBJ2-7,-,CASSGGTSGGMSSYEQYF,TGTGCCAGCAGCGGCGGGACTAGCGGGGGGATGAGCTCCTACGAGCAGTACTTC
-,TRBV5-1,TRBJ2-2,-,CASRDRPAPTGELFF,TGCGCCAGCCGAGACAGGCCAGCACCCACCGGGGAGCTGTTTTTT
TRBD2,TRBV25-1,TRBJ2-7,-,CASSGGTSGDYEQYF,TGTGCCAGCAGTGGGGGGACTAGCGGGGACTACGAGCAGTACTTC
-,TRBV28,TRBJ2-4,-,CASSLDIQYF,TGTGCCAGCAGTTTGGACATTCAGTACTTC
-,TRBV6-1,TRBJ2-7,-,CASTDDREVTYEQYF,TGTGCCAGCACCGACGACAGGGAGGTGACCTACGAGCAGTACTTC
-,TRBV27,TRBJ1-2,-,CASSPRQFQSYGYTF,TGTGCCAGCAGTCCCCGACAGTTCCAAAGCTATGGCTACACCTTC
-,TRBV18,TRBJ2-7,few,CASSRLLADSSYEQYF,TGTGCCAGCTCACGACTACTAGCCGACAGCTCCTACGAGCAGTACTTC
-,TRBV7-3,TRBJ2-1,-,CASSFGAGEQFF,TGTGCCAGCAGCTTCGGGGCGGGAGAGCAGTTCTTC
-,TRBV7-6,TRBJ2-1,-,CASSLDSRSYNEQFF,TGTGCCAGCAGTTTGGACAGCCGCTCCTACAATGAGCAGTTCTTC
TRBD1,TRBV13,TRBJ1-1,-,CASSPGQGWVAFF,TGTGCCAGCAGCCCGGGACAGGGGTGGGTCGCTTTCTTT
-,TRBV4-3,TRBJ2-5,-,CASSQFFRGTVQETQYF,TGCGCCAGCAGCCAATTTTTCCGCGGGACAGTCCAAGAGACCCAGTACTTC
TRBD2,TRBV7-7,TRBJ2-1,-,CASSLDSGGTFYNEQFF,TGTGCTAGCAGCTTGGATAGCGGGGGGACCTTCTACAATGAGCAGTTCTTC
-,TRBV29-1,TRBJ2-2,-,CSVVGKEATGELFF,TGCAGCGTTGTAGGAAAGGAAGCAACCGGGGAGCTGTTTTTT
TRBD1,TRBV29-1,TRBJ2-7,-,CSVPLGDRGEQYF,TGCAGCGTGCCCCTAGGGGACAGGGGCGAGCAGTACTTC
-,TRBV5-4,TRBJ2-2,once,CASSVEQVFTGELFF,TGTGCCAGCAGCGTGGAACAGGTTTTCACCGGGGAGCTGTTTTTT
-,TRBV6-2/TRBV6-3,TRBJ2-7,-,CASSPVEGISEQYF,TGTGCCAGCAGCCCGGTTGAGGGAATTAGCGAGCAGTACTTC
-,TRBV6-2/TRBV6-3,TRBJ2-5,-,CASSYGPSLGETQYF,TGTGCCAGCAGTTACGGACCCTCCTTGGGAGAGACCCAGTACTTC